This TCR beta chain emerged from a study of cytomegalovirus exposure and HLA in healthy donors. V lost 4 bases, J lost 4 bases, and 7 bases lay in between. Germline values: CDR1 GTSNPN, CDR2 SVGIG (reference sequence). CDR3 length: 11 amino acids. Primers included in the PCR were 60 Vbeta and 13 Jbeta primers. Clones were sequenced by immunoSEQ multiplex PCR, and TCRdb holds only the in-frame ones, with some missing. Among 100,000 to 150,000 clones listed, less than 75% were seen once. Study-level findings and limits: Researchers left out some V segments, among them TRBV6-2 and TRBV6-3, as indistinguishable. Researchers reported in a later analysis that a missense DCLRE1C variant was tied to TCR beta V- and J-gene trimming. In a later analysis, a genetic analysis reported fewer productive-TCR N-insertions in an Asian-associated ancestry cluster than the cohort average.

About this clone: The antigen is not known.

This TCR was recovered from a woman aged 40 to 55 in good health and CMV-seropositive. The sample taken for sequencing was PBMCs. The V call is TRBV30, the J call TRBJ1-1, with D hard to call. In nucleotides, the CDR3 is TGTGCCTGGATTCGGAGCACTGAAGCTTTCTTT. Encoded protein: CAWIRSTEAFF.